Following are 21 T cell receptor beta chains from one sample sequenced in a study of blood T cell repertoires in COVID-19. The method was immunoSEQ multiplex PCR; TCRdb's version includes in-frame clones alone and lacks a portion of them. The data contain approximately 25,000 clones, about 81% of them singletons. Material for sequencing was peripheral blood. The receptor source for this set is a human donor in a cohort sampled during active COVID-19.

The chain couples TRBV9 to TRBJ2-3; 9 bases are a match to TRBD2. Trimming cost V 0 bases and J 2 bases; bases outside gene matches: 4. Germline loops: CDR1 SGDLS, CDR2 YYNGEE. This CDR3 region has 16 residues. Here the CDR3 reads CASSVDAGGTTDTQYF. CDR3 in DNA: TGTGCCAGCAGCGTAGATGCGGGGGGGACCACAGATACGCAGTATTTT.

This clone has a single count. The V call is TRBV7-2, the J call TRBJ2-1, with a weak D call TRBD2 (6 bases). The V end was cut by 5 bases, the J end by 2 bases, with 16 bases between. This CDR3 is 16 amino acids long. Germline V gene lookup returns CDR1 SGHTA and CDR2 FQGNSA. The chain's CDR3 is CASSPLGGATYNEQFF. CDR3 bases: TGTGCCAGCAGCCCCCTCGGAGGGGCGACCTACAATGAGCAGTTCTTC.

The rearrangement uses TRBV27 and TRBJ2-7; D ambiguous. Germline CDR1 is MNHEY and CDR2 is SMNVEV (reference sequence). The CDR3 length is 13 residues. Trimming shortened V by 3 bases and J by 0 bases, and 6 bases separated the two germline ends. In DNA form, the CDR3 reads TGTGCCAGCAGTTTCCCCGGCTCCTACGAGCAGTACTTC. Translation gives CASSFPGSYEQYF.

CDR3 loop: CASSIRTGADNSPLHF. In DNA, the CDR3 is TGTGCCAGTAGTATTAGGACAGGGGCTGACAATTCACCCCTCCACTTT. The rearrangement links TRBV19 to TRBJ1-6; TRBD1 aligns across 9 bases. The CDR3 sequence is 16 residues long. The germline V gene encodes CDR1 LNHDA and CDR2 SQIVND (reference sequence). J gave up 7 bases and V 3 bases, and 7 bases lay outside the gene matches.

CDR3 amino acids: CASSSTGLNSPLHF. DNA of the CDR3: TGTGCCAGCAGTTCGACAGGGTTAAATTCACCCCTCCACTTT. The chain couples TRBV6-5 to TRBJ1-6, with 7 bases identical to TRBD1. The CDR3 is made up of 14 amino acids. The germline CDR1 and CDR2 sequences are MNHEY and SVGAGI. V lost 4 bases to trimming and J lost 7 bases; unmatched junction nucleotides: 4.

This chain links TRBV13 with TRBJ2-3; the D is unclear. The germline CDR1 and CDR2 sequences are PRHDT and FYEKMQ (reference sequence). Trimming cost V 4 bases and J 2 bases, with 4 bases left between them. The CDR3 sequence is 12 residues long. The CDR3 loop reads CASSSLTDTQYF. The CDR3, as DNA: TGTGCCAGCAGCTCTCTCACAGATACGCAGTATTTT.

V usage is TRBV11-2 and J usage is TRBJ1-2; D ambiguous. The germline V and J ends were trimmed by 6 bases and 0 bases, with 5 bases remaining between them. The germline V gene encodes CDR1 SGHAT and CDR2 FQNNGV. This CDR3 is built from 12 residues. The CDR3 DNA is TGTGCCAGCAGGGGAGCTAACTATGGCTACACCTTC. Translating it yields CASRGANYGYTF.

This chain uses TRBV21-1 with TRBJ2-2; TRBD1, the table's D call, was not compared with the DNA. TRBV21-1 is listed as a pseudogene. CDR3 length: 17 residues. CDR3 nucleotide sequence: TGTGCCAGCAGCAATGACGAAACAGGTAGAAAATCCGGGGAGCTGTTTTTT. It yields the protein CASSNDETGRKSGELFF.

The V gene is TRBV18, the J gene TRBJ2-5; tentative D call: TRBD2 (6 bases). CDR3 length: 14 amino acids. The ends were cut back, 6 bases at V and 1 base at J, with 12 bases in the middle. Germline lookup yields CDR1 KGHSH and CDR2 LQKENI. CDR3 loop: CASSPSELQETQYF. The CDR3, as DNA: TGTGCCAGCTCGCCTAGCGAACTCCAAGAGACCCAGTACTTC.

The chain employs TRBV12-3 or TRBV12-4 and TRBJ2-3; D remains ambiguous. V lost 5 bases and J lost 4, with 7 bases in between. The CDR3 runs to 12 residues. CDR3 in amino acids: CASSNRPDTQYF. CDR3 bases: TGTGCCAGCAGTAATCGTCCAGATACGCAGTATTTT.

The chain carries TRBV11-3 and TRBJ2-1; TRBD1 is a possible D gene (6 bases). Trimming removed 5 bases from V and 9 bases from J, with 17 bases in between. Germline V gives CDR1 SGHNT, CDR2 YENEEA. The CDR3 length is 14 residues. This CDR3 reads CASSPHSGQLEQFF. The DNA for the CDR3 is TGTGCCAGCAGCCCTCACTCAGGACAGCTTGAGCAGTTCTTC.

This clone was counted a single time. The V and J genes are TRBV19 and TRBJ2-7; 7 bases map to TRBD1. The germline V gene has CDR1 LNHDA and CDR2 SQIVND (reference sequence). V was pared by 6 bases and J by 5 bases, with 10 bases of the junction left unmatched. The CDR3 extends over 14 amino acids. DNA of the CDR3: TGTGCCAGTAGCCAGGGGGTAGGCAGAGACGAGCAGTACTTC. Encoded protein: CASSQGVGRDEQYF.

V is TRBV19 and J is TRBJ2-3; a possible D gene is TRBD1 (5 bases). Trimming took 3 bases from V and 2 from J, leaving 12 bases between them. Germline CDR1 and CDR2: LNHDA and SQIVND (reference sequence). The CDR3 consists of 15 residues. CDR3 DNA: TGTGCCAGTAGTATTGAAGGGGCGAACACAGATACGCAGTATTTT. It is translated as CASSIEGANTDTQYF. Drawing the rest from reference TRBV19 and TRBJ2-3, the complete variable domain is DGGITQSPKYLFRKEGQNVTLSCEQNLNHDAMYWYRQDPGQGLRLIYYSQIVNDFQKGDIAEGYSVSREKKESFPLTVTSAQKNPTAFYLCASSIEGANTDTQYFGPGTRLTVL.

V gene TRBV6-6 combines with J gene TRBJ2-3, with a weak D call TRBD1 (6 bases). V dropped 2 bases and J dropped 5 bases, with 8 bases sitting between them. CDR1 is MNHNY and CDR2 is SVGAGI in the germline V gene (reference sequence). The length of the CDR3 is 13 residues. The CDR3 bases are TGTGCCAGCAGTTACCGGGGACAAGATACGCAGTATTTT. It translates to CASSYRGQDTQYF.

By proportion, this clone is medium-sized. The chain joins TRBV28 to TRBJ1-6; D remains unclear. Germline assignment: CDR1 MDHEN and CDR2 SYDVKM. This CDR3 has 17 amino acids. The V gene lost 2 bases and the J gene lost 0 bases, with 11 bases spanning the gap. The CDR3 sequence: CASSLGVMSSYNSPLHF. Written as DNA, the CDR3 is TGTGCCAGCAGTTTAGGAGTTATGAGCTCCTATAATTCACCCCTCCACTTT.

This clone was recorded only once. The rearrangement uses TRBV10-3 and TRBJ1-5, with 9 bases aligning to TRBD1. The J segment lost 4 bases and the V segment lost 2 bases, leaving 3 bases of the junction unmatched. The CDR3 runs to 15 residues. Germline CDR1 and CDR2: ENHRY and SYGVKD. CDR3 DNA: TGTGCCATCAGTGAGGCACAGGGGGCGAATCAGCCCCAGCATTTT. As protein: CAISEAQGANQPQHF.

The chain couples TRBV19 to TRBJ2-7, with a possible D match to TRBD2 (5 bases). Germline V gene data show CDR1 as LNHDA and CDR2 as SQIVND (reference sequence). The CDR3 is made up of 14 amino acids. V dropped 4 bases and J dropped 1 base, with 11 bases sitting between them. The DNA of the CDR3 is TGTGCCAGTAGTAAGAGGGTCCTTTCCTACGAGCAGTACTTC. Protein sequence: CASSKRVLSYEQYF.

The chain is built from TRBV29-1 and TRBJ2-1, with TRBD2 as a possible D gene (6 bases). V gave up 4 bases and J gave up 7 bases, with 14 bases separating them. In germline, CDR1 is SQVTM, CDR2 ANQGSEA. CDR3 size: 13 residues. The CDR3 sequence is CSVARAGTNEQFF. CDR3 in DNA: TGCAGCGTTGCCAGGGCGGGGACTAATGAGCAGTTCTTC.

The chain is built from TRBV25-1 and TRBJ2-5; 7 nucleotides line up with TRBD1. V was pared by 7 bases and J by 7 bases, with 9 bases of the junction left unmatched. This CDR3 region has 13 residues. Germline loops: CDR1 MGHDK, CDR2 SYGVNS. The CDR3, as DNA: TGTGCCAGCAAGGGGGCGGTAATAAGGACCCAGTACTTC. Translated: CASKGAVIRTQYF.

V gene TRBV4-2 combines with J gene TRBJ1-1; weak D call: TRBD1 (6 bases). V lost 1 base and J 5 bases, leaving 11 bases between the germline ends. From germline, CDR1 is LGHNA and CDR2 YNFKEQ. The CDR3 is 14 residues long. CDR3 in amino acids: CASSQGGLRTEAFF. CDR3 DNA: TGTGCCAGCAGCCAAGGGGGGCTCCGGACTGAAGCTTTCTTT.

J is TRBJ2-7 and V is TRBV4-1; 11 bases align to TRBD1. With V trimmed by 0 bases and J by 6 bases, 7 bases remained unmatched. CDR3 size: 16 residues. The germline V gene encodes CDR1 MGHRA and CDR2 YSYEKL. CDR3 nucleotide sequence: TGCGCCAGCAGCCAAGATTTGGACAGGGGGCTAGTCGAGCAGTACTTC. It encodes CASSQDLDRGLVEQYF.